The rows below give T cell receptor beta chains drawn from one sample of a study of cytomegalovirus exposure and HLA in healthy donors. The data were produced by immunoSEQ multiplex PCR, yet TCRdb's version contains in-frame clones alone and is incomplete. This sample yields roughly 140,000 clones, of which approximately 83% are seen a single time; about 1.8% belongs to the top ten. Sequenced sample: PBMCs. The source of these receptors is a woman in her thirties or forties in good health and CMV-seronegative. Each CDR3 is given with its conserved first and last residue. A D gene is named only where the DNA matches it firmly. The listing skips clone size in some rows; elsewhere it reads once, few, many or a size class.

d_gene,v_gene,len,abundance,j_gene,CDR3nt,CDR3aa
NA,TRBV2,13,NA,TRBJ2-7,TGTGCCAGCAGACAGACAGGAACCTACGAGCAGTACTTC,CASRQTGTYEQYF
TRBD1,TRBV5-1,16,NA,TRBJ2-3,TGCGCCAGCAGCTTGGCGGCAGGGGGAAGCACAGATACGCAGTATTTT,CASSLAAGGSTDTQYF
NA,TRBV19,12,NA,TRBJ1-2,TGTGCCAGTAGTCCAACACAGTATGGCTACACCTTC,CASSPTQYGYTF
TRBD1,TRBV19,16,NA,TRBJ1-1,TGTGCCAGTAGTATATATTCGGACAGGGTGAACACTGAAGCTTTCTTT,CASSIYSDRVNTEAFF
TRBD1,TRBV5-1,15,NA,TRBJ2-7,TGCGCCAGCAGCGTACAGGGGGCTCCTCACTACGAGCAGTACTTC,CASSVQGAPHYEQYF
NA,TRBV7-8,17,NA,TRBJ2-1,TGTGCCAGCAGCCCGCACCTCATAGGGAGCTCCTACAATGAGCAGTTCTTC,CASSPHLIGSSYNEQFF
TRBD1,TRBV5-1,14,NA,TRBJ2-1,TGCGCCAGCAGCTTGGACCCAGGGGGCAATGAGCAGTTCTTC,CASSLDPGGNEQFF
TRBD1,TRBV4-1,14,few,TRBJ1-5,TGCGCCAGCAGCCAGGGACAGATCAATCAGCCCCAGCATTTT,CASSQGQINQPQHF
TRBD1,TRBV27,14,NA,TRBJ1-2,TGTGCCAGCAGTTTCCTAGACAGGGTCTATGGCTACACCTTC,CASSFLDRVYGYTF
TRBD1,TRBV5-1,15,once,TRBJ1-2,TGCGCCAGCAGCTGGGACAGGGAAGGACGCTATGGCTACACCTTC,CASSWDREGRYGYTF
NA,TRBV6-4,14,NA,TRBJ2-1,TGTGCCAGCAGTTCGATTCGGGAATCGAGTGAGCAGTTCTTC,CASSSIRESSEQFF
TRBD2,TRBV30,15,NA,TRBJ2-7,TGTGCCTGGAGTGTACAAGCGGGAGAATCCTACGAGCAGTACTTC,CAWSVQAGESYEQYF
TRBD2,TRBV5-1,16,NA,TRBJ2-5,TGCGCCAGCAGCATAGGACTAGCGGGGATGGCAGAGACCCAGTACTTC,CASSIGLAGMAETQYF
TRBD1,TRBV28,15,few,TRBJ1-1,TGTGCCAGCAGTCCTCTACAGGGGAGGAGGACTGAAGCTTTCTTT,CASSPLQGRRTEAFF
NA,TRBV21-1,16,NA,TRBJ1-5,TGTGCCAGCAGCTTACTGGACAGGGGGCAGAATCAGCCCCAGCATTTT,CASSLLDRGQNQPQHF
NA,TRBV5-4,13,NA,TRBJ2-3,TGTGCCAGCAGCTTGAGAGGGTCAGATACGCAGTATTTT,CASSLRGSDTQYF
NA,TRBV19,11,NA,TRBJ1-2,TGTGCCAGTATCCTAGGAGGATTACACACCTTC,CASILGGLHTF
NA,TRBV6-1,18,NA,TRBJ2-1,TGTGCCAGCAGTGAAGTCCCGCTAGCGCAAAGCTCCTACAATGAGCAGTTCTTC,CASSEVPLAQSSYNEQFF
TRBD1,TRBV7-6,15,once,TRBJ2-7,TGTGCCAGCAGCTACCGGGACAGGGCCCCCTACGAGCAGTACTTC,CASSYRDRAPYEQYF
NA,TRBV19,16,once,TRBJ2-6,TGTGCCAGTACCCCTGGGCAGTTCTCTGGGGCCAACGTCCTGACTTTC,CASTPGQFSGANVLTF
NA,TRBV6-5,13,NA,TRBJ1-2,TGTGCCAGCAGCCTCAACAGGGCTTATGGCTACACCTTC,CASSLNRAYGYTF
NA,TRBV5-3,17,once,TRBJ1-5,TGCGCCAGAAGCTTGGGGGCAGGGCCCGCCGTGGATCAGCCCCAGCATTTT,CARSLGAGPAVDQPQHF
TRBD1,TRBV30,14,NA,TRBJ1-2,TGTGCCTGGAATTTTGGGGACAGGGGGCTCGGCTACACCTTC,CAWNFGDRGLGYTF
TRBD2,TRBV9,15,NA,TRBJ2-1,TGTGCCAGCAGCGTGCTAGCGGGAGTGTACAATGAGCAGTTCTTC,CASSVLAGVYNEQFF
TRBD1,TRBV4-1,15,NA,TRBJ2-1,TGCGCCAGCAGCCGACGGACAGGGCAATACAATGAGCAGTTCTTC,CASSRRTGQYNEQFF
NA,TRBV10-1,15,NA,TRBJ1-1,TGCGCCAGCAGTGAGAGTAGGGGAGGCGACACTGAAGCTTTCTTT,CASSESRGGDTEAFF
TRBD1,TRBV30,15,NA,TRBJ1-5,TGTGCCTGGAAGCCCTCGGGACAGCATTATCAGCCCCAGCATTTT,CAWKPSGQHYQPQHF
TRBD1,TRBV30,11,NA,TRBJ1-2,TGTGCTCAAGACAGGGCGGGTGGCTACACCTTC,CAQDRAGGYTF
TRBD1,TRBV5-1,18,NA,TRBJ1-1,TGCGCCAGCAGCTCGGGCGTCAGGGGGCGGACCAGGGGGACTGAAGCTTTCTTT,CASSSGVRGRTRGTEAFF
NA,TRBV15,12,NA,TRBJ2-1,TGTGCCACCAGCAGAAGACCGGGGGAGCAGTTCTTC,CATSRRPGEQFF
NA,TRBV6-1,15,NA,TRBJ2-1,TGTGCCAGCAGTGAGGGCCGGGACATATTCAATGAGCAGTTCTTC,CASSEGRDIFNEQFF
NA,TRBV30,13,NA,TRBJ1-3,TGTGCCTGGAGTGTGAGCTCTGGAAACACCATATATTTT,CAWSVSSGNTIYF
TRBD1,TRBV6-1,17,NA,TRBJ1-3,TGTGCCAGCAGTGTCGCGGGACAGGGGGACTCTGGAAACACCATATATTTT,CASSVAGQGDSGNTIYF